Here is one TCR beta chain with its context. The data stem from a study of spatial heterogeneity in lung cancer. About the study: In the raw reads, each unique TCR and UMI combination was present more than ten times on average.

Time point indicated: blood at routine non-recurrence follow-up after resection. Whole RNA obtained from tumor, nontumor lung or frozen PBMC underwent sequencing without sorting. Per germline, CDR1 SGHAT and CDR2 FQNNGV. CDR3 length: 16 amino acids. V lost 2 bases and J lost 2, with 12 bases in between. Individual TCR cDNA molecules each bore their own unique molecular identifier. TCRdb reprocessed the 5' RACE reads via MiXCR and lists one record per CDR3 protein. The repertoire holds 95,000 to 130,000 distinct CDR3 sequences, with 12% as singletons. The sample consisted of PBMCs, taken at follow-up. The chain recombines TRBV11-2 with TRBJ2-2; TRBD2 is a possible D gene (5 bases). The sequence was obtained from a male donor with early-stage non-small cell lung cancer. The CDR3 loop reads CASSLNRRGNTGELFF. The CDR3 DNA reads as TGTGCCAGCAGCTTAAACCGCCGGGGAAACACCGGGGAGCTGTTTTTT.